Listed below are T cell receptor beta chains from one sample, sequenced in a study of molecular identifiers for immune sequencing clone quantification. A single record per CDR3 protein comes from TCRdb applying MiXCR to the PCR reads. The data show tens of thousands of distinct CDR3 sequences, around 27% seen once. Sequenced material: naive CD8+ T cells from blood, with Jurkat cell RNA spiked in. Receptor source: a human donor in good health. Some libraries in this study had Jurkat cell RNA spiked in. Each CDR3 is given with its conserved first and last residue. The D gene is left open where the match is weak. Clone size is stated in some rows and not others, as once, few, many or a class when expanded.

TRBD2,TRBJ2-1,TRBV27,-,CASSLAGGLYNEQFF,TGTGCCAGCAGTTTAGCGGGGGGTCTCTACAATGAGCAGTTCTTC
TRBD1,TRBJ2-7,TRBV18,few,CASQSFRDSSYEQYF,TGTGCCAGCCAATCATTCCGGGACAGCTCCTACGAGCAGTACTTC
TRBD2,TRBJ2-7,TRBV5-6,many,CASSLGSSGDYYEQYF,TGTGCCAGCAGCTTGGGGAGTAGCGGGGACTACTACGAGCAGTACTTC
-,TRBJ1-5,TRBV9,many,CASSPGTNQPQHF,TGTGCCAGCAGCCCGGGGACAAATCAGCCCCAGCATTTT
-,TRBJ1-5,TRBV12-3/TRBV12-4,-,CASSFWFNQPQHF,TGTGCCAGCAGTTTTTGGTTCAATCAGCCCCAGCATTTT
-,TRBJ2-2,TRBV29-1,-,CSVKLRKLFF,TGCAGCGTTAAATTAAGAAAGCTATTTTTT
-,TRBJ1-1,TRBV3-1,many,CASSQDYRRMNTEAFF,TGTGCCAGCAGCCAAGATTATCGGAGGATGAACACTGAAGCTTTCTTT
-,TRBJ2-6,TRBV19,-,CASSISGWAANVLTF,TGTGCCAGTAGTATCTCAGGATGGGCGGCCAACGTCCTGACTTTC
TRBD1,TRBJ2-7,TRBV19,many,CASSTTGGYYEQYF,TGTGCCAGTAGTACGACAGGGGGGTACTACGAGCAGTACTTC
TRBD2,TRBJ2-3,TRBV9,-,CASSTGGGTDTQYF,TGTGCCAGCAGCACCGGGGGGGGCACAGATACGCAGTATTTT
TRBD2,TRBJ2-1,TRBV5-1,many,CASSLGRVAGAVYSYNEQFF,TGCGCCAGCAGCTTGGGGCGGGTAGCGGGCGCTGTATACTCCTACAATGAGCAGTTCTTC
-,TRBJ2-7,TRBV27,few,CASRVAGVFYEQYF,TGTGCCAGCAGGGTCGCAGGGGTATTCTACGAGCAGTACTTC
-,TRBJ2-3,TRBV27,-,CASRVLGGGTDTQYF,TGTGCCAGCAGGGTTTTGGGCGGCGGCACAGATACGCAGTATTTT
TRBD2,TRBJ2-7,TRBV30,-,CAWSVLAGVHEQCF,TGTGCCTGGAGTGTACTAGCGGGAGTCCACGAGCAGTGCTTC
-,TRBJ1-2,TRBV9,-,CASSVVDAHNYGYTF,TGTGCCAGCAGCGTAGTTGACGCCCATAACTATGGCTACACCTTC
-,TRBJ2-1,TRBV19,-,CASRTKQDWTPYNEQFF,TGTGCCAGTAGAACCAAACAGGACTGGACACCTTACAATGAGCAGTTCTTC
-,TRBJ2-7,TRBV6-2/TRBV6-3,few,CASSYSALEMSYEQYF,TGTGCCAGCAGTTACTCGGCCCTTGAGATGAGCTACGAGCAGTACTTC
TRBD2,TRBJ2-1,TRBV27,few,CASSRGVAGFNEQFF,TGTGCCAGCAGCAGGGGAGTAGCGGGGTTCAATGAGCAGTTCTTC
-,TRBJ1-1,TRBV5-1,many,CASRYDSDNLNTEAFF,TGCGCCAGCAGGTATGACAGTGATAATCTGAACACTGAAGCTTTCTTT
-,TRBJ2-2,TRBV9,-,CASTHKAGELFF,TGTGCCAGCACCCATAAAGCCGGGGAGCTGTTTTTT
-,TRBJ2-2,TRBV12-3/TRBV12-4,many,CASKGQELFF,TGTGCCAGCAAGGGCCAAGAGCTGTTTTTT
TRBD2,TRBJ2-3,TRBV15,-,CATSRDGRGWTDTQYF,TGTGCCACCAGCAGAGATGGGAGGGGTTGGACAGATACGCAGTATTTT
TRBD2,TRBJ2-7,TRBV12-3/TRBV12-4,few,CASSLLAGAGEQYF,TGTGCCAGCAGTTTATTAGCGGGGGCGGGGGAGCAGTACTTC
-,TRBJ2-5,TRBV2,-,CASSDPRNQETQYF,TGTGCCAGCAGCGACCCACGGAACCAAGAGACCCAGTACTTC
TRBD1,TRBJ1-4,TRBV30,-,CAWSVSGTAVEKLFF,TGTGCCTGGAGTGTTTCAGGGACAGCCGTAGAAAAACTGTTTTTT
TRBD2,TRBJ2-1,TRBV20-1,few,CSARASGVYNEQFF,TGCAGTGCTAGGGCCAGCGGGGTTTACAATGAGCAGTTCTTC
-,TRBJ1-1,TRBV4-1,many,CASSDKGVTEAFF,TGCGCCAGCAGCGATAAAGGGGTTACTGAAGCTTTCTTT
-,TRBJ1-5,TRBV28,-,CASSSDSTDTQHF,TGTGCCAGCAGTTCGGACAGCACAGATACGCAGCATTTT
TRBD1,TRBJ2-7,TRBV7-8,-,CASSLGQGWDF,TGTGCCAGCAGCCTCGGACAGGGATGGGACTTC
TRBD1,TRBJ2-7,TRBV29-1,many,CSVEMDRDYEQYF,TGCAGCGTTGAGATGGACAGGGACTACGAGCAGTACTTC
-,TRBJ2-7,TRBV3-1,many,CASSQGSYEQYF,TGTGCCAGCAGCCAAGGCAGCTACGAGCAGTACTTC
-,TRBJ2-7,TRBV7-9,few,CASSSPQTHSYEQYF,TGTGCCAGCAGCTCCCCCCAGACACATTCCTACGAGCAGTACTTC
TRBD1,TRBJ1-5,TRBV27,many,CASSITGGNSNQPQHF,TGTGCCAGCAGTATTACAGGGGGCAATAGCAATCAGCCCCAGCATTTT
-,TRBJ1-4,TRBV3-1,-,CASSQARSFNEKLFF,TGTGCCAGCAGCCAAGCTCGGAGCTTTAATGAAAAACTGTTTTTT
TRBD1,TRBJ1-5,TRBV7-9,-,CASSLEGGGQPQHF,TGTGCCAGCAGCTTAGAAGGGGGCGGTCAGCCCCAGCATTTT
TRBD1,TRBJ2-3,TRBV19,many,CASSVTGGKTDTQYF,TGTGCCAGTAGTGTCACAGGGGGCAAGACAGATACGCAGTATTTT
TRBD1,TRBJ1-1,TRBV4-3,few,CASSRSRDSVYFEAFF,TGCGCCAGCAGCCGGTCCCGGGACAGCGTATATTTTGAAGCTTTCTTT
-,TRBJ1-4,TRBV4-1,many,CASSQAFSSRHEKLFF,TGCGCCAGCAGCCAAGCCTTTTCCAGTAGACATGAAAAACTGTTTTTT
-,TRBJ2-7,TRBV4-3,many,CASSQEIRGRAYEQYF,TGCGCCAGCAGCCAAGAAATTCGCGGGCGCGCTTACGAGCAGTACTTC
-,TRBJ2-3,TRBV30,many,CAWSVIQGRSTDTQYF,TGTGCCTGGAGTGTAATACAGGGACGAAGCACAGATACGCAGTATTTT
-,TRBJ1-1,TRBV28,many,CASSSRARPSAFF,TGTGCCAGCAGTTCCCGGGCCCGACCTTCTGCTTTCTTT
-,TRBJ2-5,TRBV12-3/TRBV12-4,few,CASSRGPTETQYF,TGTGCCAGCAGCAGAGGACCTACTGAGACCCAGTACTTC
-,TRBJ2-3,TRBV7-2,many,CASSLVVGAWADTQYF,TGTGCCAGCAGCTTAGTGGTGGGGGCCTGGGCAGATACGCAGTATTTT
-,TRBJ2-5,TRBV9,many,CASSDTAASLQETQYF,TGTGCCAGCAGTGATACTGCTGCCAGTCTCCAAGAGACCCAGTACTTC
TRBD1,TRBJ2-1,TRBV6-6,few,CASSYGTGIKNEQFF,TGTGCCAGCAGTTACGGGACAGGCATTAAAAATGAGCAGTTCTTC
TRBD1,TRBJ2-7,TRBV7-9,many,CASSSPDRMEYYEQYF,TGTGCCAGCAGCTCCCCGGACAGGATGGAGTACTACGAGCAGTACTTC
TRBD1,TRBJ1-1,TRBV30,-,CAWTRGAEAFF,TGTGCCTGGACCAGGGGGGCTGAAGCTTTCTTT
TRBD1,TRBJ1-1,TRBV5-5,many,CASSFLDRADTEAFF,TGTGCCAGCAGCTTCTTGGACAGGGCAGACACTGAAGCTTTCTTT
TRBD1,TRBJ2-7,TRBV27,few,CASSSPTGDHEQYF,TGTGCCAGCAGTTCACCTACAGGGGACCACGAGCAGTACTTC
TRBD1,TRBJ2-2,TRBV7-6,many,CASSLVPDRAITPGELFF,TGTGCCAGCAGCTTAGTACCGGACAGGGCAATTACGCCCGGGGAGCTGTTTTTT